Following are 27 T cell receptor beta chains from one sample sequenced in a study of blood T cells in healthy people across ages. Next came a second PCR, run for about 6 to 11 cycles, which used a sample-barcoded 5' primer along with a J-beta primer mix. Via MiXCR, TCRdb re-called the 5' RACE reads, giving one row per CDR3 protein. The sample holds 1.5 million to 2 million distinct CDR3 sequences, about 30% seen once. The specimen sequenced was blood. These receptors came from a woman in her twenties or thirties in good health.

This chain joins TRBV7-9 and TRBJ2-3, with D maybe TRBD1 (8 bases). This CDR3 spans 20 amino acids. Trimming stripped 3 bases from V and 4 bases from J, with 29 bases between. Germline V gene data show CDR1 as SEHNR and CDR2 as FQNEAQ (reference sequence). Here the CDR3 reads CASSFHRGRGPFYLADTQYF. CDR3 nucleotide sequence: TGTGCCAGCAGCTTCCACAGGGGGAGGGGGCCCTTTTATTTGGCAGATACGCAGTATTTT.

Regarding this clonotype: A much more abundant neighbour one base away suggests this may be a read error. V is TRBV3-1 and J is TRBJ2-5; the D is unclear. The last part of the DNA fits TRBJ2-7 better; the J call may be wrong. From germline, CDR1 is LGHDT and CDR2 YNNKEL (reference sequence). The CDR3 is made up of 12 amino acids. The CDR3 sequence is CASRGPPYEQYF. The CDR3 DNA follows: TGTGCCAGCCGTGGACCCCCCTACGAGCAGTACTTC.

In DNA form, the CDR3 reads TGTGCCAGCAGCCCACAGGGCTTACGTGAAGCTTTCTTT. This gives the protein CASSPQGLREAFF. The chain links TRBV3-1 to TRBJ1-1; weak D call: TRBD1 (6 bases). V lost 4 bases and J 7 bases, leaving 13 bases between the germline ends. CDR1 is LGHDT and CDR2 is YNNKEL in the germline V gene (reference sequence). The CDR3 spans 13 residues.

This chain links TRBV7-8 with TRBJ2-4; possibly TRBD1 for D (6 bases). Trimming took off 0 bases at V and 7 bases at J, with 19 bases between the two ends. The germline CDR1 and CDR2 sequences are SGHVS and FQNEAQ. The CDR3 totals 17 residues. The CDR3 nucleotides are TGTGCCAGCAGCTTAGCGGTTAACGGGACATCCCTGAACATTCAGTACTTC. It yields the protein CASSLAVNGTSLNIQYF.

The chain couples TRBV2 to TRBJ2-1, with unresolved D. The V gene lost 3 bases and the J gene lost 11 bases, with 5 bases spanning the gap. CDR3 length: 10 amino acids. Germline CDR1 reads SNHLY; CDR2 reads FYNNEI. CDR3 loop: CASSELQQFF. As DNA, the CDR3 is TGTGCCAGCAGTGAGTTGCAGCAGTTCTTC.

This sequence joins TRBV7-6 and TRBJ1-2, with D possibly matching TRBD1 (6 bases). Trimming left V 4 bases short and J 4 bases short, with 19 bases between. CDR1 and CDR2 from the germline V gene are SGHVS and FNYEAQ. The CDR3 sequence is 16 residues long. CDR3 bases: TGTGCCAGCAGCTCGCCGGGACAAGGGGCCTTCTATGGCTACACCTTC. Its protein product is CASSSPGQGAFYGYTF.

This clonotype occurred many times. The genes are TRBV6-5 and TRBJ2-7, with D perhaps matching TRBD2 (6 bases). Germline-derived CDR1 and CDR2 are MNHEY and SVGAGI. Trimming shortened V by 5 bases and J by 5 bases, and 13 bases separated the two germline ends. This CDR3 contains 13 residues. The CDR3 reads CASSLRGFHEQYF. CDR3 coding DNA: TGTGCCAGCAGTCTCCGGGGGTTCCACGAGCAGTACTTC.

The rearrangement links TRBV12-3 or TRBV12-4 to TRBJ2-3; 11 bases map to TRBD2. The CDR3 extends over 21 amino acids. The trim removed 2 bases at V and 1 base at J, leaving 17 bases unmatched. This chain's CDR3 is CASSLNRGLAGLTTGTDTQYF. CDR3 nucleotides: TGTGCCAGCAGTTTAAACCGCGGACTAGCGGGTCTCACTACAGGCACAGATACGCAGTATTTT.

The chain employs TRBV5-4 and TRBJ1-2; perhaps TRBD1 as D (6 bases). CDR1 and CDR2 (germline): SGHNT, YYREEE (reference sequence). CDR3 length equals 15 residues. Trimming left V 0 bases short and J 0 bases short, with 9 bases between. The CDR3, as DNA: TGTGCCAGCAGCTTGGATAGGACAGCTAACTATGGCTACACCTTC. It encodes CASSLDRTANYGYTF.

Only a few counts were recorded for this clonotype. The chain recombines TRBV10-3 with TRBJ2-1; D is unresolved. The CDR3 length is 13 residues. The V gene's germline CDR1 is ENHRY and CDR2 SYGVKD. Trimming shortened V by 2 bases and J by 8 bases, and 10 bases separated the two germline ends. CDR3 DNA: TGTGCCATCAGTGAGCTGGTAACGCATGAGCAGTTCTTC. Its translation is CAISELVTHEQFF.

This chain joins TRBV5-1 and TRBJ2-7; 13 bases match TRBD2. Germline CDR1 and CDR2: SGHRS and YFSETQ. V shed 4 bases and J 7 bases; nucleotides not matched to a gene: 8. The CDR3 length is 15 residues. The CDR3 nucleotides are TGCGCCAGCAGCCTGACTAGCGGGGGGCCAGGAGAGCAGTACTTC. Protein product: CASSLTSGGPGEQYF.

The chain combines TRBV28 with TRBJ2-6; D uncertain. Looked up from germline, CDR1 is MDHEN and CDR2 is SYDVKM. Trimming left V 2 bases short and J 0 bases short, with 11 bases between. There are 17 residues in the CDR3. The CDR3 region is CASSLERWISGANVLTF. In nucleotides, the CDR3 is TGTGCCAGCAGTTTAGAGAGGTGGATCTCTGGGGCCAACGTCCTGACTTTC.

This clonotype is a singleton in its sample. CDR3 nucleotide sequence: TGTGCCAGCAGGCGGAATTCCGGGACTGGCGGCCAAGAGCAGTTCTTC. Encoded protein: CASRRNSGTGGQEQFF. V is TRBV7-2 and J is TRBJ2-1; D might be TRBD2 (6 bases). Trimming removed 6 bases from V and 10 bases from J, with 25 bases in between. CDR1 SGHTA and CDR2 FQGNSA come from the germline V gene. This CDR3 contains 16 residues.

This clonotype was seen at least ten times. The chain has TRBV10-3 and TRBJ2-7; the D gene is possibly TRBD1 (7 bases). Trimming took 3 bases from V and 6 from J, leaving 15 bases between them. Looked up from germline, CDR1 is ENHRY and CDR2 is SYGVKD. This CDR3 region has 14 residues. The DNA of the CDR3 is TGTGCCATCAGTGAACAGGGGACTTCCAGCGAGCAGTACTTC. It specifies CAISEQGTSSEQYF.

A note on this clonotype: This may be a read error: a much more frequent sequence differs by one nucleotide. The CDR3 region has the DNA TGTGCCAGCGGAAGCAATCACCAAGAGACCCAGTTCTTC. Residues: CASGSNHQETQFF. This chain joins TRBV7-2 and TRBJ2-5; the D is unclear. The end of the DNA is better explained by TRBJ2-1, so the J call may be wrong. CDR3 length equals 13 residues. Germline V gene sequence: CDR1 SGHTA, CDR2 FQGNSA.

This chain connects TRBV4-1 to TRBJ2-1; 13 nucleotides agree with TRBD2. CDR3 length equals 16 residues. J was trimmed by 8 bases and V by 6 bases; bases with no gene match: 10. Germline V CDR1 and CDR2: MGHRA, YSYEKL. CDR3 in amino acids: CASSSTSGGAADEQFF. The CDR3 nucleotides read TGCGCCAGCAGTTCAACTAGCGGGGGGGCGGCTGATGAGCAGTTCTTC.

DNA for the CDR3: TGTGCCAGTTCGTGGGACAGGGAGTCCTTTTTATATGGCTACACCTTC. Translating it yields CASSWDRESFLYGYTF. The V and J genes are TRBV7-9 and TRBJ1-2; 9 nucleotides agree with TRBD1. The ends lost 9 bases at V and 5 bases at J; junction bases unmatched: 16. This CDR3 region has 16 residues. The germline V gene encodes CDR1 SEHNR and CDR2 FQNEAQ (reference sequence).

This clonotype showed up just a few times. The chain uses TRBV6-4 and TRBJ1-1; weak D call: TRBD1 (6 bases). Germline V CDR1 and CDR2: MRHNA, SNTAGT. CDR3 length equals 15 residues. The germline V and J ends were trimmed by 0 bases and 0 bases, with 8 bases remaining between them. CDR3 sequence reads: CASSDSYRVNTEAFF. The CDR3 region has the DNA TGTGCCAGCAGTGACTCTTACAGGGTGAACACTGAAGCTTTCTTT.

The genes are TRBV18 and TRBJ2-3, with D unresolved. Germline assignment: CDR1 KGHSH and CDR2 LQKENI. The CDR3 length is 13 residues. With 6 bases removed from V and 0 bases from J, the gap between germline ends came to 7 bases. The CDR3 is CASSDFSTDTQYF. CDR3 nucleotide sequence: TGTGCCAGCTCCGATTTCAGCACAGATACGCAGTATTTT.

This clonotype was detected a few times. V is TRBV6-5 and J is TRBJ2-5, with 8 bases fitting TRBD2. Germline CDR1 reads MNHEY; CDR2 reads SVGAGI. Losses at the gene ends were 7 bases for V and 2 bases for J; bases not matched to a gene: 9. The CDR3 extends over 15 amino acids. CDR3 coding DNA: TGTGCCAGCACGGGTGCGGGGGGTTTTCAAGAGACCCAGTACTTC. Amino acids: CASTGAGGFQETQYF.

The rearrangement links TRBV2 to TRBJ2-2, with D perhaps matching TRBD1 (6 bases). CDR3 size: 15 residues. V shed 6 bases and J shed 5 bases, with 16 bases lying between them. The germline CDR1 and CDR2 sequences are SNHLY and FYNNEI. The CDR3 DNA reads TGTGCCAGCAGCCCTGACAGGATTCGGACCGGGGAGCTGTTTTTT. Translated, it gives CASSPDRIRTGELFF.

Many counts were recorded for this clonotype. The chain employs TRBV10-3 and TRBJ1-6; 9 nucleotides align to TRBD1. The junction had 4 bases not matched to a gene; V was cut back by 6 bases and J by 7 bases. This CDR3 has 14 residues. CDR1 and CDR2 (germline): ENHRY, SYGVKD. The CDR3 here is CAIRRTGENSPLHF. CDR3 DNA sequence: TGTGCCATCAGGCGGACAGGGGAAAATTCACCCCTCCACTTT.

Turning to this clonotype: This may stem from a read error, because a much larger clone lies one nucleotide away. CDR3 amino acids: CASGVASPGANVLTF. In DNA form, the CDR3 reads TGTGCCAGCGGCGTAGCATCCCCTGGGGCCAACGTCCTGACTTTC. The rearrangement joins TRBV9 to TRBJ2-6, with D hard to call. CDR3 length equals 15 residues. Germline loops: CDR1 SGDLS, CDR2 YYNGEE. The whole variable domain, remainder taken from reference TRBV9 and TRBJ2-6, is DSGVTQTPKHLITATGQRVTLRCSPRSGDLSVYWYQQSLDQGLQFLIQYYNGEERAKGNILERFSAQQFPDLHSELNLSSLELGDSALYFCASGVASPGANVLTFGAGSRLTVL.

J is TRBJ2-3 and V is TRBV28; 8 bases line up with TRBD2. The V gene's germline CDR1 is MDHEN and CDR2 SYDVKM. The CDR3 length is 15 residues. With V trimmed by 8 bases and J by 0 bases, 7 bases remained unmatched. The CDR3 coding sequence is TGTGCCAGCGGCTTACCTAGCGGGAGCACAGATACGCAGTATTTT. It specifies CASGLPSGSTDTQYF. Drawing the rest from reference TRBV28 and TRBJ2-3, the complete variable domain is DVKVTQSSRYLVKRTGEKVFLECVQDMDHENMFWYRQDPGLGLRLIYFSYDVKMKEKGDIPEGYSVSREKKERFSLILESASTNQTSMYLCASGLPSGSTDTQYFGPGTRLTVL.

This clonotype was detected only a few times. The chain is built from TRBV27 and TRBJ2-3, with 9 bases that match TRBD2. CDR1 is MNHEY, CDR2 SMNVEV, per germline (reference sequence). CDR3 length: 18 residues. Trimming removed 6 bases from V and 0 bases from J; junction bases left unmatched: 13. The CDR3 sequence: CASRDRGLADPSTDTQYF. CDR3 nucleotides: TGTGCCAGCAGGGACCGGGGACTAGCAGATCCTAGCACAGATACGCAGTATTTT.

This clonotype appeared many times. The chain carries TRBV20-1 and TRBJ2-1; D possibly corresponds to TRBD2 (6 bases). Trimming left V 7 bases short and J 3 bases short, with 13 bases between. Germline V gene data show CDR1 as DFQATT and CDR2 as SNEGSKA (reference sequence). This CDR3 is 13 amino acids long. As DNA, the CDR3 is TGCAGTGTGAAAAGCGGGTACTACAATGAGCAGTTCTTC. It translates to CSVKSGYYNEQFF.

Remarks on this clonotype: This may be a read error: a much more frequent sequence differs by one nucleotide. V and J are TRBV6-6 and TRBJ2-4; D not resolved. Judging by the DNA end, TRBJ2-5 fits better; the J call may be wrong. This CDR3 spans 14 amino acids. Per germline, CDR1 MNHNY and CDR2 SVGAGI (reference sequence). In DNA form, the CDR3 reads TGTGCCAGCAGTTACTCTAGGGCCTCGGAGACCCAGTACTTC. It encodes CASSYSRASETQYF.